This T cell receptor beta chain was sequenced during a study of early T cells in non-severe SARS-CoV-2 infection. Background on the study: The sequenced material was bulk RNA from unsorted whole blood, and its chains were unpaired.

This clonotype is medium-sized. TCRdb reprocessed the 5' RACE reads via MiXCR and lists one record per CDR3 protein. The sample has approximately 45,000 distinct CDR3 sequences; less than 7% are singletons. Deletions cut 1 base from V and 11 bases from J, with 19 bases between. The CDR3 is 15 amino acids. Germline V CDR1 and CDR2: SEHNR, FQNEAQ (reference sequence). Sequenced input: whole blood. The chain joins TRBV7-9 to TRBJ2-3; D is possibly TRBD2 (5 bases). The receptor's source is an adult who was a healthcare worker with PCR-confirmed SARS-CoV-2 infection or an uninfected control (not recorded which). The CDR3 DNA follows: TGTGCCAGCAGCTTAGTGGCCCTAGCCTTCGACATGCAGTATTTT. It codes for CASSLVALAFDMQYF.